This T cell receptor beta chain was identified during a study of blood T cell repertoires in COVID-19 (dated by TCRdb to between 2020 and 2021). A note on the overall study: The collaborator samples originated in the United States, Italy and Spain and spanned the acute and convalescent phases of COVID-19. Deeply sampled blood TCRbeta repertoires from subjects exposed to, actively infected with, or recovered from COVID-19 were included in the dataset. Where available, HLA class I and class II types were taken from metadata supplied by the sample provider and were not determined by assay-based typing. Nearly every sample came with metadata listing a de-identified subject ID, COVID-19 status, age in years and sex. The repertoires were released in a freely available public database intended as a resource for research on the immune response to SARS-CoV-2. The material from the prospective study consisted of cDNA or gDNA derived from T cells, B-cell-depleted T cells, or PBMCs. Samples were obtained from the ongoing ImmuneRACE study (first 160 participants) and from 950 to 1,500 subjects provided by 6 global collaborators. The full study reports these points: The amount of clinical and demographic metadata varied by source and participant and was provided uncurated.

As encoded in the germline V gene, CDR1 is SGHDT while CDR2 is YYEEEE. From the cysteine through the phenylalanine, the CDR3 covers 13 amino acids. Here the CDR3 DNA is all that survives: 39 bases in frame from base 1. Participants in the prospective study were aged about 18 to 95 years, lived in over 20 United States geographic areas, and enrolled through a virtual design. Cohort assignment in the prospective study relied on participant-reported clinical history from a screening survey and a study questionnaire. Recovered participants in ImmuneRACE Cohort 3 were defined by two consecutive negative NP/OP PCR tests, clearance by a healthcare professional, or resolution of symptoms. Mobile phlebotomists in the prospective study collected whole blood, serum and a nasopharyngeal or oropharyngeal swab from every participant. Over a roughly two-month period, participants in the prospective study had the option of providing additional blood draws and questionnaires. Before DNA extraction, blood samples from the prospective study were shipped at room temperature or frozen.

TCRbeta CDR3 regions were amplified from genomic DNA using the immunoSEQ Assay, a bias-controlled multiplex PCR. Turning to the authors' computational methods: The number of nucleated cells in each sample was estimated by amplification of reference gene primers within the assay. To quantify the absolute abundance of each unique TCRbeta CDR3 rearrangement, sequence reads were collapsed and filtered. Productive Simpson clonality was computed per sample as the square root of Simpson's diversity index over productive rearrangements. Here the immuneACCESS table is served through TCRdb, limited to in-frame sequences with V and J called. Missing clones are a known gap in these copies; in checked studies unresolved V genes cover under half, and the rest lacks a known reason. V and J calls and clone size come straight from that table; D and trimming were deduced from the DNA. The sample includes 250,000 or so clones, with approximately 80% observed a single time. Roughly 1.8% of the sample is held by the ten biggest clonotypes.

Note on this clone: Its antigen is unknown. The junction departs from the called germline gene at one end, perhaps through a read error.

The receptor's source is a man aged 60-69 years who had recovered from COVID-19. This chain joins TRBV5-6 to TRBJ1-2, and 7 junction bases match TRBD1. What was sequenced was PBMCs or T cells enriched from blood (not recorded which). Here the CDR3 is given as CASTLGQNYGYTF. The nucleotide sequence reads TGTGCCAGCACCTTGGGACAGAACTATGGCTACACCTTC.